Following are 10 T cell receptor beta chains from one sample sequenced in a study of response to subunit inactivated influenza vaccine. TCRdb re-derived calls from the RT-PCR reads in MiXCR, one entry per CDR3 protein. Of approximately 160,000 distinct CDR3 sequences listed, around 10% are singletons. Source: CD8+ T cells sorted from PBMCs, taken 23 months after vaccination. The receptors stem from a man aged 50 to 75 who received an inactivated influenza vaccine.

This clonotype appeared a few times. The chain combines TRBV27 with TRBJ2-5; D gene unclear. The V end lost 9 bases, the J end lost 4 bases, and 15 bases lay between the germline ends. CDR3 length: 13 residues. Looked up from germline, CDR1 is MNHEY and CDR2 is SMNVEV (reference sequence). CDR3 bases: TGTGCCAGTACCCCCCACCTGGGAGAGACCCAGTACTTC. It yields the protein CASTPHLGETQYF.

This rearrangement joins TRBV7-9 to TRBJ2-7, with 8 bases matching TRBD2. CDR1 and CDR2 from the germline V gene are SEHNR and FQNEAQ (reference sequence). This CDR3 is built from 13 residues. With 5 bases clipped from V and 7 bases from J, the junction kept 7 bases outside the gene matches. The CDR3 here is CASSLGGGREQYF. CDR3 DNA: TGTGCCAGCAGCCTCGGGGGGGGAAGGGAGCAGTACTTC.

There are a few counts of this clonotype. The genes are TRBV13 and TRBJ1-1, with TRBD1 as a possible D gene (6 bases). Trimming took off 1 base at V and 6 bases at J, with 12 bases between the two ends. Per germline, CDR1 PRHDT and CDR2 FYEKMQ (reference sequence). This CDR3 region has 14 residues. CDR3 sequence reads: CASSLAGGAAEAFF. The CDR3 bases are TGTGCCAGCAGCTTAGCCGGGGGCGCGGCTGAAGCTTTCTTT.

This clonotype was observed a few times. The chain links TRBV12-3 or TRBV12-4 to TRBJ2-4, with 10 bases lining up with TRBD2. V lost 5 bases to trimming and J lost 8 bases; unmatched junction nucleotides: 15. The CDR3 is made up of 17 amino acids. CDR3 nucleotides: TGTGCCAGCAGTCCCCTAGGAAGCGGGGGGGCTGTGGACATTCAGTACTTC. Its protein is CASSPLGSGGAVDIQYF.

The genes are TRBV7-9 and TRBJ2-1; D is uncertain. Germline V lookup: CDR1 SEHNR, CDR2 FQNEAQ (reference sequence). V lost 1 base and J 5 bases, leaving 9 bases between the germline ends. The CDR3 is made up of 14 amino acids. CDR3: CASSLVRPNNEQFF. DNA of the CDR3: TGTGCCAGCAGCTTAGTCAGGCCGAACAATGAGCAGTTCTTC.

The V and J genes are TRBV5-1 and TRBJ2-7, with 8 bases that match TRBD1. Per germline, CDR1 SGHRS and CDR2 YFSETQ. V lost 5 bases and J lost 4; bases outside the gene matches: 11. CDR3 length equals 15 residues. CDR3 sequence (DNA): TGCGCCAGCAGTTATACGACAGGGGCTGGATACGAGCAGTACTTC. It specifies CASSYTTGAGYEQYF.

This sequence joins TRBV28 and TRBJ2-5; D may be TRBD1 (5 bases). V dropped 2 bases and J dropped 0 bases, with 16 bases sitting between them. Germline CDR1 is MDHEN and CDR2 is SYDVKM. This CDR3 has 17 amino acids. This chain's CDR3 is CASSLPRARVYQETQYF. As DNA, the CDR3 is TGTGCCAGCAGTTTACCCCGGGCCAGGGTGTACCAAGAGACCCAGTACTTC.

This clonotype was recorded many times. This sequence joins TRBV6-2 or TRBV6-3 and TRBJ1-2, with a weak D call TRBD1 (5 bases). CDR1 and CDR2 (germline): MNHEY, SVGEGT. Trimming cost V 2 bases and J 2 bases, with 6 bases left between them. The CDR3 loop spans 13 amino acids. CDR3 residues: CASSYGANYGYTF. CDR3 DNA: TGTGCCAGCAGTTACGGGGCCAACTATGGCTACACCTTC.

Written as DNA, the CDR3 is TGCAGTGCTAGAGATCTCCTTTTGTCCTACGAGCAGTACTTC. Encoded protein: CSARDLLLSYEQYF. This chain uses TRBV20-1 with TRBJ2-7; D uncertain. The CDR3 loop spans 14 amino acids. Looked up from germline, CDR1 is DFQATT and CDR2 is SNEGSKA (reference sequence). Trimming pared 0 bases from V and 1 base from J, leaving 10 bases between.

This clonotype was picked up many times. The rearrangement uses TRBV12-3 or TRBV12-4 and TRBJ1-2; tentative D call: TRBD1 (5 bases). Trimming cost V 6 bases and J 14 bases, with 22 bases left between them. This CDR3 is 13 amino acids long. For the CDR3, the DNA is TGTGCCAGCAGCGACGGTGGGGGTCCTCTTGAGACCTTC. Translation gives CASSDGGGPLETF.